A selection of T cell receptor beta chains follows, all from one sample in a study of blood T cell repertoires in COVID-19. TCRdb's table, derived via immunoSEQ multiplex PCR, lists solely in-frame clones and lacks some. The sample includes 300,000 or so clones, around nine tenths of them seen just once. Sequencing used PBMCs or T cells enriched from blood (not recorded which). The receptors here all came from a woman between 45 and 65 years old who had been exposed to COVID-19. Each CDR3 is given with its conserved first and last residue. D genes are given only for firm matches. Clone size is stated in some rows and not others, as once, few, many or a class when expanded.

v_call: TRBV5-1; j_call: TRBJ2-2; clone_size: .; d_call: .; cdr3_nt: TGCGCCAGCAGCCGGGGTAGGGCGGGCACCGGGGAGCTGTTTTTT; cdr3_aa: CASSRGRAGTGELFF
v_call: TRBV2; j_call: TRBJ2-5; clone_size: .; d_call: .; cdr3_nt: TGTGCCAGCATAGATGACAGGTCGGAACTTACCCAGTACTTC; cdr3_aa: CASIDDRSELTQYF
v_call: TRBV30; j_call: TRBJ2-1; clone_size: once; d_call: TRBD1; cdr3_nt: TGTGCCTGGAGTATCCGGGACAGGGGTGAGCAGTTCTTC; cdr3_aa: CAWSIRDRGEQFF
v_call: TRBV25-1; j_call: TRBJ1-2; clone_size: .; d_call: .; cdr3_nt: TGTGCCAGCTCACCCGGCGGGGCCCTGGGGAACTATGGCTACACCTTC; cdr3_aa: CASSPGGALGNYGYTF
v_call: TRBV5-1; j_call: TRBJ1-3; clone_size: .; d_call: .; cdr3_nt: TGCGCCAGCAGCTTTTCAGCGAGCTCTGGAAACACCATATATTTT; cdr3_aa: CASSFSASSGNTIYF
v_call: TRBV5-6; j_call: TRBJ2-3; clone_size: .; d_call: TRBD2; cdr3_nt: TGTGCCAGCAGCACCGCACCGGGACTAGGCACAGATACGCAGTATTTT; cdr3_aa: CASSTAPGLGTDTQYF
v_call: TRBV10-3; j_call: TRBJ2-1; clone_size: .; d_call: TRBD2; cdr3_nt: TGTGCCATCAGCGGGACTAGCGGGGCGGTCTATGAGCAGTTCTTC; cdr3_aa: CAISGTSGAVYEQFF
v_call: TRBV4-1; j_call: TRBJ2-2; clone_size: once; d_call: TRBD2; cdr3_nt: TGCGCCAGCAGCCAGAATGGACTAGCGTACACCGGGGAGCTGTTTTTT; cdr3_aa: CASSQNGLAYTGELFF
v_call: TRBV19; j_call: TRBJ2-5; clone_size: .; d_call: TRBD2; cdr3_nt: TGTGCCAGTAGTCCGGGGACTAGCGGAGGGGGGGAGACCCAGTACTTC; cdr3_aa: CASSPGTSGGGETQYF
v_call: TRBV29-1; j_call: TRBJ2-1; clone_size: once; d_call: TRBD1; cdr3_nt: TGCAGCTACCGGGACAGGGCGCTCCTTGAGCAGTTCTTC; cdr3_aa: CSYRDRALLEQFF
v_call: TRBV18; j_call: TRBJ2-7; clone_size: .; d_call: .; cdr3_nt: TGTGCCAGCTCACCAGGGACAACCTCCTACGAGCAGTACTTC; cdr3_aa: CASSPGTTSYEQYF
v_call: TRBV5-4; j_call: TRBJ2-2; clone_size: .; d_call: .; cdr3_nt: TGTGCCAGCAGCTTGAAGTTGGCAGGGTTCGACACCGGGGAGCTGTTTTTT; cdr3_aa: CASSLKLAGFDTGELFF
v_call: TRBV28; j_call: TRBJ2-3; clone_size: .; d_call: TRBD2; cdr3_nt: TGTGCCAGCAGTTTATTCCTAGCGGTCGACACAGATACGCAGTATTTT; cdr3_aa: CASSLFLAVDTDTQYF
v_call: TRBV30; j_call: TRBJ2-7; clone_size: .; d_call: .; cdr3_nt: TGTGCCTGGACTCCCCTTCCCGGGAGCCGCGGCTCCGAGCAGTACTTC; cdr3_aa: CAWTPLPGSRGSEQYF
v_call: TRBV19; j_call: TRBJ2-1; clone_size: .; d_call: TRBD2; cdr3_nt: TGTGCCAGTAGTGCCTTAGCGGGGAACTCCTACAATGAGCAGTTCTTC; cdr3_aa: CASSALAGNSYNEQFF
v_call: TRBV7-9; j_call: TRBJ2-7; clone_size: .; d_call: .; cdr3_nt: TGTGCCAGCAGCCGGGTCGCCTACGAGCAGTACTTC; cdr3_aa: CASSRVAYEQYF
v_call: TRBV4-1; j_call: TRBJ2-2; clone_size: .; d_call: .; cdr3_nt: TGCGCCAGCAGCCAAGATTCACAGAACACCGGGGAGCTGTTTTTT; cdr3_aa: CASSQDSQNTGELFF
v_call: TRBV7-2; j_call: TRBJ2-3; clone_size: .; d_call: TRBD1; cdr3_nt: TGTGCCAGCAGCTTAGAGAGGGACAGGGTGTATGGCACAGATACGCAGTATTTT; cdr3_aa: CASSLERDRVYGTDTQYF
v_call: TRBV18; j_call: TRBJ1-1; clone_size: .; d_call: .; cdr3_nt: TGTGCCAGCTCCGGGATAAACACTGAAGCTTTCTTT; cdr3_aa: CASSGINTEAFF
v_call: TRBV6-1; j_call: TRBJ2-5; clone_size: .; d_call: TRBD2; cdr3_nt: TGTGCCAGCAGTGAAGCGGCGAGACTAGCGGGGTGGGAGACCCAGTACTTC; cdr3_aa: CASSEAARLAGWETQYF
v_call: TRBV3-1/TRBV3-2; j_call: TRBJ2-2; clone_size: .; d_call: .; cdr3_nt: TGTGCCAGCAGCCCCGGACAGAGACGCACCGGGGAGCTGTTTTTT; cdr3_aa: CASSPGQRRTGELFF
v_call: TRBV6-5; j_call: TRBJ1-3; clone_size: .; d_call: .; cdr3_nt: TGTGCCAGCAGGGGGGCTACTGGAAACACCATATATTTT; cdr3_aa: CASRGATGNTIYF
v_call: TRBV7-2; j_call: TRBJ2-1; clone_size: .; d_call: .; cdr3_nt: TGTGCCAGCAGCTTACCCCGTGACAGTTCCAATGAGCAGTTCTTC; cdr3_aa: CASSLPRDSSNEQFF
v_call: TRBV27; j_call: TRBJ2-1; clone_size: .; d_call: TRBD2; cdr3_nt: TGTGCCAGCAGTTTATCTCGATGGGGGACTAGCGGAAGAGATAATGAGCAGTTCTTC; cdr3_aa: CASSLSRWGTSGRDNEQFF
v_call: TRBV27; j_call: TRBJ2-1; clone_size: once; d_call: .; cdr3_nt: TGTGCCAGCAGTTTATCGTCAGCCTACAATGAGCAGTTCTTC; cdr3_aa: CASSLSSAYNEQFF
v_call: TRBV28; j_call: TRBJ1-1; clone_size: .; d_call: .; cdr3_nt: TGTGCCAGCAGGCGCCAAGTAGGAGGCACTGAAGCTTTCTTT; cdr3_aa: CASRRQVGGTEAFF
v_call: TRBV7-9; j_call: TRBJ1-4; clone_size: .; d_call: TRBD1; cdr3_nt: TGTGCCAGCAGCCCCCAGGGGGTGACTAATGAAAAACTGTTTTTT; cdr3_aa: CASSPQGVTNEKLFF
v_call: TRBV28; j_call: TRBJ1-1; clone_size: .; d_call: TRBD1; cdr3_nt: TGTGCCAGCAGATCCGGGACAGGGGACACTGAAGCTTTCTTT; cdr3_aa: CASRSGTGDTEAFF
v_call: TRBV7-2; j_call: TRBJ2-3; clone_size: .; d_call: .; cdr3_nt: TGTGCCAGCAGCTTAGGTAGCTTTTCAGATACGCAGTATTTT; cdr3_aa: CASSLGSFSDTQYF
v_call: TRBV5-1; j_call: TRBJ2-6; clone_size: .; d_call: .; cdr3_nt: TGCGCCAGCAGCGAGGGCTCTGGGGCCAACGTCCTGACTTTC; cdr3_aa: CASSEGSGANVLTF
v_call: TRBV18; j_call: TRBJ1-1; clone_size: .; d_call: TRBD1; cdr3_nt: TGTGCCAGCTCACGAGCGACAGGGGGTATGAACACTGAAGCTTTCTTT; cdr3_aa: CASSRATGGMNTEAFF
v_call: TRBV5-4; j_call: TRBJ2-7; clone_size: .; d_call: .; cdr3_nt: TGTGCCAGCAGCGTGGCGGGATCCAACTCCTACGAGCAGTACTTC; cdr3_aa: CASSVAGSNSYEQYF
v_call: TRBV7-9; j_call: TRBJ1-1; clone_size: .; d_call: TRBD1; cdr3_nt: TGTGCCAGCAGCCCTCGGACAGGGGGGGACACTGAAGCTTTCTTT; cdr3_aa: CASSPRTGGDTEAFF
v_call: TRBV15; j_call: TRBJ1-5; clone_size: .; d_call: .; cdr3_nt: TGTGCCTCCAGCAGAGGCGAGGGTTTTGGCAATCAGCCCCAGCATTTT; cdr3_aa: CASSRGEGFGNQPQHF
v_call: TRBV14; j_call: TRBJ2-1; clone_size: .; d_call: .; cdr3_nt: TGTGCCAGCAGCCAAGCTGGACTCCTACAGGGATTGACGCAGTTCTTC; cdr3_aa: CASSQAGLLQGLTQFF
v_call: TRBV28; j_call: TRBJ1-2; clone_size: once; d_call: .; cdr3_nt: TGTGCCAGCAGTTCTCAGGGGTATGGCTACACCTTC; cdr3_aa: CASSSQGYGYTF